This T cell receptor (beta chain) came from a study of T cells in severe cutaneous drug reactions (dated by TCRdb to the late 2010s). Study-level background: Between the early 2010s and the late 2010s, patients were recruited from Taiwan, Thailand and a European registry network. Enrollment was limited to patients whose SJS/TEN or DRESS diagnosis was probable or definite according to RegiSCAR criteria. Assignment of the culprit drug relied on both the Naranjo algorithm and the ALDEN drug causality algorithm. Biological samples, such as blister fluids/cells and PBMC, were collected from patients during the acute or recovery stage. Bulk TCR sequencing was combined with single-cell sequencing, quantitative PCR validation, functional assays and transgenic mouse experiments. Libraries used iRepertoire multiplex PCR; authors cited a comparison showing similar capture of abundant clonotypes across iRepertoire and 5' RACE methods with or without UMI. Here is what the overall study found, with its caveats: A public TCRbeta CDR3 was found in all seven CBZ-SJS/TEN blister samples (mean roughly 15%) but was undetectable or scarce in tolerant-control and healthy-donor PBMC. CBZ-SJS/TEN patients showed strongly increased TRBV12-4 usage, with averages of approximately 32% in blister cells and about 5% in PBMC. Whether the public TCR generalizes to SJS/TEN caused by other drugs was noted by the authors as still needing further study.

Sequenced donors were patients with carbamazepine-induced Stevens-Johnson syndrome or toxic epidermal necrolysis (CBZ-SJS/TEN). Patients with drug-induced severe cutaneous adverse reactions had T cell receptor repertoires profiled by next-generation sequencing to look for drug-specific clonotypes. The RNA source was either peripheral blood mononuclear cells or blister cells from skin lesions. Remarks on this clonotype: Its antigen is unknown.

For CDR1 and CDR2, the germline V gene lists MNHEY and SVGEGT. The CDR3, from cysteine to phenylalanine, totals 14 residues. The nucleotide record is missing. For both bulk and single-cell sequencing, libraries were prepared with the iRepertoire multiplex PCR system using TCR subtype-specific primers. Bulk TCR beta libraries were generated by multiplex PCR with primers targeting V, D and J gene regions. Bulk TCR library preparation used roughly 90-550 ng of RNA per sample as input. An Illumina MiSeq was used to sequence bulk TCR beta amplicons. The paper's processing steps were these. Quality control steps removed sample misassignments and low-quality sequencing reads. CDR3 was defined as the amino acids lying between the Y[YFLI]C motif of the V-gene and the [FW]GXGT motif of the J-segment. The IMGT database was followed for TRBV and TRBJ gene assignments and CDR3 clonotypes. For each sample, TRBV expression was normalized against the mean for the same gene in PBMC from around 45 healthy donors. TCRdb reprocessed the reads; each CDR3 protein sequence makes one entry, and DNA is unavailable. In this record, the V and J calls reflect TCRdb's handling and not the investigators' own analysis. The sample table includes more than 6,500 distinct CDR3 sequences. Of the sample, more than 25% is held by the ten largest clones.

The rearrangement joined TRBV6-2 or TRBV6-3 to TRBJ2-1. Sequences were obtained from cells from a skin blister. The cell subset or site label, read with the paper, signifies: unsorted cells from skin lesion blisters. The source is a human donor with toxic epidermal necrolysis, a severe cutaneous drug reaction. The CDR3 loop reads CASRGSNSYNEQFF.